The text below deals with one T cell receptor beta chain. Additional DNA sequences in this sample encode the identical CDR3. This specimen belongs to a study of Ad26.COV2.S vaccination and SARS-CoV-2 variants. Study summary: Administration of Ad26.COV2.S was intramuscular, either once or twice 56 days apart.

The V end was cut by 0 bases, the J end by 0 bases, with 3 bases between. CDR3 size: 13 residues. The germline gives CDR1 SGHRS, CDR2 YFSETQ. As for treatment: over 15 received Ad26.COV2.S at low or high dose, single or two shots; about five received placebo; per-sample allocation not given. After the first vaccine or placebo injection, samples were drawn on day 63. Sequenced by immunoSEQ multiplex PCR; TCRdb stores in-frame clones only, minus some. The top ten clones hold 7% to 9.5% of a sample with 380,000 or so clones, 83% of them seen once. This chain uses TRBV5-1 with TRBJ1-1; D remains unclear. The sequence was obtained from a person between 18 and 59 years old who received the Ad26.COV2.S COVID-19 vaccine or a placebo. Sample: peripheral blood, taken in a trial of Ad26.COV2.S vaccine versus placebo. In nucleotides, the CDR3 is TGCGCCAGCAGCTTGGGCATGAACACTGAAGCTTTCTTT. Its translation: CASSLGMNTEAFF.